This passage covers 10 T cell receptor beta chains from one sample sequenced in a study of T cells after yellow fever vaccination. TCRdb reprocessed the 5' RACE reads via MiXCR and lists one record per CDR3 protein. The sample yields roughly 250,000 distinct CDR3 sequences, 10% to 15% seen once. Specimen: CD4+ T cells sorted from PBMCs, collected 45 days after the yellow fever booster vaccination. Receptors were obtained from a man between 25 and 39 years old who received the YFV17D yellow fever vaccine.

DNA of the CDR3: TGTGCCAGCTCAGGGGGACATTCCTCCTACGAGCAGTACTTC. It yields the protein CASSGGHSSYEQYF. The chain links TRBV18 to TRBJ2-7; weak D call: TRBD1 (6 bases). The germline V gene has CDR1 KGHSH and CDR2 LQKENI. The CDR3 contains 14 residues. V lost 5 bases and J lost 0, with 11 bases in between.

This clonotype was counted a few times. The chain joins TRBV7-2 to TRBJ1-1; D possibly corresponds to TRBD1 (6 bases). The CDR3 is 14 residues long. V lost 8 bases to trimming and J lost 3 bases, with 16 bases between them. Germline lookup yields CDR1 SGHTA and CDR2 FQGNSA. The CDR3 nucleotides are TGTGCCAGCCATAATAGGGGGATTCACACTGAAGCTTTCTTT. This translates into CASHNRGIHTEAFF.

The chain couples TRBV29-1 to TRBJ2-1, with D perhaps TRBD2 (7 bases). This CDR3 region has 14 residues. The germline V gene has CDR1 SQVTM and CDR2 ANQGSEA. The ends were cut back, 8 bases at V and 3 bases at J, with 17 bases in the middle. CDR3: CSTRAGAGYNEQFF. In DNA, the CDR3 is TGCAGCACGAGGGCGGGGGCCGGCTACAATGAGCAGTTCTTC.

This clonotype was found a few times. The chain combines TRBV7-3 with TRBJ2-3; TRBD2 matches 10 bases. The CDR3 runs to 13 residues. The germline V gene encodes CDR1 SGHTA and CDR2 FQGTGA. V shed 1 base, J shed 11 bases, and the junction held 3 bases outside the gene matches. In DNA, the CDR3 is TGTGCCAGCAGCTTAAGCCTAGCGGGAGAGCAGTATTTT. Translated: CASSLSLAGEQYF.

This clonotype appeared a single time. The germline gene is not matched at one end of the junction; a read error may be the cause. The genes are TRBV2 and TRBJ2-3, with a tentative D call TRBD2 (5 bases). The CDR3 covers 12 residues. Germline V gene lookup returns CDR1 SNHLY and CDR2 FYNNEI. The CDR3 DNA is TGTGACAGCAGCAGGACTCAAGATACGCAGTATTTT. Its translation: CDSSRTQDTQYF.

This rearrangement joins TRBV28 to TRBJ2-7; TRBD2 agrees at 9 bases. Losses at the gene ends were 2 bases for V and 0 bases for J; bases not matched to a gene: 11. The germline V gene has CDR1 MDHEN and CDR2 SYDVKM. The CDR3 is made up of 18 amino acids. CDR3 residues: CASSLLGSGGPSSYEQYF. CDR3 nucleotides: TGTGCCAGCAGTTTACTGGGTAGCGGGGGTCCTAGCTCCTACGAGCAGTACTTC.

This CDR3 reads CASSLGRPPDEQYF. CDR3 in DNA: TGCGCCAGCAGCTTGGGGCGGCCCCCGGACGAGCAGTACTTC. This chain uses TRBV5-1 with TRBJ2-7; D is ambiguous. CDR3 length equals 14 residues. Between the trimmed V and J ends, which lost 0 bases and 5 bases, there was a span of 12 bases. CDR1 is SGHRS, CDR2 YFSETQ, per germline.

This clonotype is a singleton in its sample. This rearrangement joins TRBV5-6 to TRBJ2-1, with 8 bases that match TRBD2. Germline V gives CDR1 SGHDT, CDR2 YYEEEE. The CDR3 is made up of 15 amino acids. Losses at the gene ends were 4 bases for V and 5 bases for J; bases not matched to a gene: 8. The CDR3 DNA is TGTGCCAGCAGCCCCCTGGAGCGGGGGAACAATGAGCAGTTCTTC. Translation gives CASSPLERGNNEQFF.

As DNA, the CDR3 is TGTGCCTGGAAACAGGGTGGCGATCAGCCCCAGCATTTT. It translates to CAWKQGGDQPQHF. The rearrangement joins TRBV30 to TRBJ1-5; TRBD1 is a possible D gene (6 bases). CDR3 length equals 13 residues. V shed 4 bases and J shed 5 bases, with 12 bases lying between them. In germline, CDR1 is GTSNPN, CDR2 SVGIG (reference sequence). The whole variable domain, remainder taken from reference TRBV30 and TRBJ1-5, is SQTIHQWPATLVQPVGSPLSLECTVEGTSNPNLYWYRQAAGRGLQLLFYSVGIGQISSEVPQNLSASRPQDRQFILSSKKLLLSDSGFYLCAWKQGGDQPQHFGDGTRLSIL.

This chain links TRBV5-1 with TRBJ1-6; 9 bases match TRBD1. The CDR3 covers 14 residues. V shed 5 bases, J shed 7 bases, and the junction held 4 bases outside the gene matches. The V gene's germline CDR1 is SGHRS and CDR2 YFSETQ. The CDR3 DNA sequence: TGCGCCAGCAGGCCGGACAGGGGAAATTCACCCCTCCACTTT. Translated: CASRPDRGNSPLHF. The complete variable domain, with remaining parts taken from reference TRBV5-1 and TRBJ1-6, reads KAGVTQTPRYLIKTRGQQVTLSCSPISGHRSVSWYQQTPGQGLQFLFEYFSETQRNKGNFPGRFSGRQFSNSRSEMNVSTLELGDSALYLCASRPDRGNSPLHFGNGTRLTVT.